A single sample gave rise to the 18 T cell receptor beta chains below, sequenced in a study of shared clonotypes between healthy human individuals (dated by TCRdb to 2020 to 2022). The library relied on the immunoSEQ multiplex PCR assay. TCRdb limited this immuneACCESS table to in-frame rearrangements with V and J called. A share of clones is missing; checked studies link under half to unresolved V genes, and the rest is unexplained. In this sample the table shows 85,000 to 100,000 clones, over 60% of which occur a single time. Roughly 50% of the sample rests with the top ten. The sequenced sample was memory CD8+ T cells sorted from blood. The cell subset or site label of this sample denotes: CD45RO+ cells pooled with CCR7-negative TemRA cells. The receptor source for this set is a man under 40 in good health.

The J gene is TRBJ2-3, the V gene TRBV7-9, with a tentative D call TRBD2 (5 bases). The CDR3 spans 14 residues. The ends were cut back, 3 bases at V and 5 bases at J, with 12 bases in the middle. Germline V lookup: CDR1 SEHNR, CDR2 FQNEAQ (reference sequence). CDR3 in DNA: TGTGCCAGCAGCTTGGCAACTAGAAAAGATACGCAGTATTTT. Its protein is CASSLATRKDTQYF.

The CDR3 nucleotides read TGTGCCAGCAGCCCCGGACTAGCCTACGAGCAGTACTTC. Protein product: CASSPGLAYEQYF. The rearrangement uses TRBV11-2 and TRBJ2-7; 7 bases are a match to TRBD2. The J segment lost 2 bases and the V segment lost 5 bases, leaving 3 bases of the junction unmatched. Germline CDR1 reads SGHAT; CDR2 reads FQNNGV. This CDR3 has 13 residues.

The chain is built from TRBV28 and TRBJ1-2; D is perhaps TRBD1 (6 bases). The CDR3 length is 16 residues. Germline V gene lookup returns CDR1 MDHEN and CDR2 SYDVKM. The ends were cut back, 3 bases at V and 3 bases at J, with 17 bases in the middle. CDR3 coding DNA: TGTGCCAGCAGTTTTGGTGCTCAGGGGTGGGACTATGGCTACACCTTC. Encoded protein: CASSFGAQGWDYGYTF.

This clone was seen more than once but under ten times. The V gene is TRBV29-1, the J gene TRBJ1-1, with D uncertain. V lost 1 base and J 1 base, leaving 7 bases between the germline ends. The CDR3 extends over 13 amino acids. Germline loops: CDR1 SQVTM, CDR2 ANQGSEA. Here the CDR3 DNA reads TGCAGCGTTGAAGGGGGAGGGAACACTGAAGCTTTCTTT. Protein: CSVEGGGNTEAFF.

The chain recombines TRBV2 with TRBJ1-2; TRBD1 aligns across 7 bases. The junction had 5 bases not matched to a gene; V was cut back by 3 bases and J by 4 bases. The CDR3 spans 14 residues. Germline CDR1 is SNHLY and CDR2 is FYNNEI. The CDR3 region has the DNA TGTGCCAGCAGTGAGAGGGGGCCCGGCTATGGCTACACCTTC. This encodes CASSERGPGYGYTF.

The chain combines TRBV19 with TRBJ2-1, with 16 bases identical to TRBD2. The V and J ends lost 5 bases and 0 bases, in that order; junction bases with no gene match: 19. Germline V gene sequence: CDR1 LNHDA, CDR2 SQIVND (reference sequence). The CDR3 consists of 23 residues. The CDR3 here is CASSEPGLAGGGRWSSSYNEQFF. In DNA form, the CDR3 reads TGTGCCAGTAGTGAACCGGGACTAGCGGGAGGGGGGCGGTGGTCTAGCTCCTACAATGAGCAGTTCTTC.

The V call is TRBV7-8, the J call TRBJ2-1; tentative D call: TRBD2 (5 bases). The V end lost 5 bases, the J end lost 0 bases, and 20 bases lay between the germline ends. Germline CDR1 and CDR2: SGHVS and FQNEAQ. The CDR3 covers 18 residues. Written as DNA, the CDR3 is TGTGCCAGCAGCCAACTGGAGTTTACGGGGAGCTCCTACAATGAGCAGTTCTTC. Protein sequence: CASSQLEFTGSSYNEQFF.

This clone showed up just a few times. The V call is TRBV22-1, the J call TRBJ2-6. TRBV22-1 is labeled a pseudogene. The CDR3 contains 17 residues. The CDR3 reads CPGRVSCEQSRANVLTF. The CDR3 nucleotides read TGTCCTGGGAGAGTCTCCTGCGAACAAAGTCGGGCCAACGTCCTGACTTTC.

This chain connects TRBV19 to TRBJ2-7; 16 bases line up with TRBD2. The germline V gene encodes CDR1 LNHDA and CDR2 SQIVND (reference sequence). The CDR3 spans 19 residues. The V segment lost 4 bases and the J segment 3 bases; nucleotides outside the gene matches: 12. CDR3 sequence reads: CASSTPPGTSGRGSYEQYF. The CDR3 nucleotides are TGTGCCAGTAGTACACCTCCCGGGACTAGCGGGAGGGGTAGCTACGAGCAGTACTTC. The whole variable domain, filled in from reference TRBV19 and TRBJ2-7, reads DGGITQSPKYLFRKEGQNVTLSCEQNLNHDAMYWYRQDPGQGLRLIYYSQIVNDFQKGDIAEGYSVSREKKESFPLTVTSAQKNPTAFYLCASSTPPGTSGRGSYEQYFGPGTRLTVT.

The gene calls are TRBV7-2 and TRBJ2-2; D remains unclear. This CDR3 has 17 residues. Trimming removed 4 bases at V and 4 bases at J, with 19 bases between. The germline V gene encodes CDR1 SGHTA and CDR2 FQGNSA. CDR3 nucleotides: TGTGCCAGCAGCTCGTTCTTAAGGGCGGAGAGCACCGGGGAGCTGTTTTTT. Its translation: CASSSFLRAESTGELFF.

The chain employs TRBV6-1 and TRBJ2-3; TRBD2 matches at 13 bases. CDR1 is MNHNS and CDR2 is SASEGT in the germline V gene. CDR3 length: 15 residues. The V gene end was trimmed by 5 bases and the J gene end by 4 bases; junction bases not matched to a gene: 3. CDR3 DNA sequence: TGTGCCAGCAGTTTGACTAGCGGGAGGCCAGATACGCAGTATTTT. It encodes CASSLTSGRPDTQYF.

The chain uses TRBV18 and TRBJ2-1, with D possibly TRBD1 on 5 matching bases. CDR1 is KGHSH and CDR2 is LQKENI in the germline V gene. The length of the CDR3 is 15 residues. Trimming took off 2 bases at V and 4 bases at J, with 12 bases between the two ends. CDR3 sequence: CASSPKMGLYNEQFF. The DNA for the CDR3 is TGTGCCAGCTCACCAAAGATGGGGCTATACAATGAGCAGTTCTTC.

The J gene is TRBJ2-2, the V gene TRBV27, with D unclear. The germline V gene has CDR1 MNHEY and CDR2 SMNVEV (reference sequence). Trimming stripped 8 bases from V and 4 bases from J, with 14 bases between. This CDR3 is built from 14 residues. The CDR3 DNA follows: TGTGCCAGCCGCCCTTGGTGGGGCACCGGGGAGCTGTTTTTT. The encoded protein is CASRPWWGTGELFF.

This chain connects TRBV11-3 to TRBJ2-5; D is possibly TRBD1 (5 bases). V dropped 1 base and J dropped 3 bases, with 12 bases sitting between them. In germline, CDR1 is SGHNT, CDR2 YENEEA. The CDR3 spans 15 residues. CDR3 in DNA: TGTGCCAGCAGCTTAGCTTCAGGGTCTGAAGAGACCCAGTACTTC. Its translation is CASSLASGSEETQYF.

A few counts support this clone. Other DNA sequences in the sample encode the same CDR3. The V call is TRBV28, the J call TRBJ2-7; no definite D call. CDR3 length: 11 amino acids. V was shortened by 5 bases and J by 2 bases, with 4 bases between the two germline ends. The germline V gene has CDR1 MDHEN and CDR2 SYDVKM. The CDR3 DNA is TGTGCCAGCAGTACCACCTACGAGCAGTACTTC. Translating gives CASSTTYEQYF.

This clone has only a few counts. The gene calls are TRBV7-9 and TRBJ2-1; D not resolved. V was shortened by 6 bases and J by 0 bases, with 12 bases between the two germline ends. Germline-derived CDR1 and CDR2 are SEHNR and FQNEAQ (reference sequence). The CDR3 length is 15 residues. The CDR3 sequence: CASSSSESSYNEQFF. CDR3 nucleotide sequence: TGTGCCAGCAGTAGTTCGGAGAGCTCCTACAATGAGCAGTTCTTC.

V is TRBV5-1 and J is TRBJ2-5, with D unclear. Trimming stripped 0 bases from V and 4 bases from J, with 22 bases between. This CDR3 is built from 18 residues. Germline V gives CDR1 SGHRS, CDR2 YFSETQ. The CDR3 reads CASSLAHLGRPARETQYF. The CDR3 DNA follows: TGCGCCAGCAGCTTGGCCCACCTAGGGCGACCAGCAAGAGAGACCCAGTACTTC.

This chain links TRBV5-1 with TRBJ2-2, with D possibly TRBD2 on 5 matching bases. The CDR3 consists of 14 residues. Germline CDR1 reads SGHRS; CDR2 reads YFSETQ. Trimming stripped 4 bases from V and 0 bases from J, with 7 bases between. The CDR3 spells CASSQAANTGELFF. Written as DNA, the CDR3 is TGCGCCAGCAGCCAAGCGGCGAACACCGGGGAGCTGTTTTTT.